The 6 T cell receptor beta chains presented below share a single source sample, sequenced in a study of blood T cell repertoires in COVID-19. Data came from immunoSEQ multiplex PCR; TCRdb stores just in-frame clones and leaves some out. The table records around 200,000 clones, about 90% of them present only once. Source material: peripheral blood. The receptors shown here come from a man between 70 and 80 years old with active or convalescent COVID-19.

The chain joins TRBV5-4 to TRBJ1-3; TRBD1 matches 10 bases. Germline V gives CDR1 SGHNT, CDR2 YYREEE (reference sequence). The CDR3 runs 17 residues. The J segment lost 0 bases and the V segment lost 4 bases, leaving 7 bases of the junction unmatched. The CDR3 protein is CASSPPTGGLSGNTIYF. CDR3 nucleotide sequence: TGTGCCAGCAGCCCCCCGACAGGGGGCCTCTCTGGAAACACCATATATTTT.

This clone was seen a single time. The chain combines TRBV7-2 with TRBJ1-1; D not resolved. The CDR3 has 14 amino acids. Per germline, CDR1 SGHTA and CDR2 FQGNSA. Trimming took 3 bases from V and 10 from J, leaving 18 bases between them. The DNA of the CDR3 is TGTGCCAGCAGCTTGAAGTCAGGCCTGCTGGGAGCTTTCTTT. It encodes CASSLKSGLLGAFF. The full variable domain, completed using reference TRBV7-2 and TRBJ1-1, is GAGVSQSPSNKVTEKGKDVELRCDPISGHTALYWYRQSLGQGLEFLIYFQGNSAPDKSGLPSDRFSAERTGGSVSTLTIQRTQQEDSAVYLCASSLKSGLLGAFFGQGTRLTVV.

CDR3 nucleotide sequence: TGTGCCAGCAGGGAAACCCGGGACAAATTAATTCCGGGGCTTCATCCACCCCTCCACTTT. Amino acid sequence: CASRETRDKLIPGLHPPLHF. V and J are TRBV27 and TRBJ1-6; possibly TRBD1 for D (6 bases). CDR1 and CDR2 (germline): MNHEY, SMNVEV (reference sequence). V lost 6 bases and J 11 bases, leaving 35 bases between the germline ends. The length of the CDR3 is 20 residues.

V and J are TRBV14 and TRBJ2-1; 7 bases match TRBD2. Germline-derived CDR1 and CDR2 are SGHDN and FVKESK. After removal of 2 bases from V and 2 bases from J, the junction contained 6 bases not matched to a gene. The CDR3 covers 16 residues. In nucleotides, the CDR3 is TGTGCCAGCAGCCAAAGGGCGGGAGACACCTACAATGAGCAGTTCTTC. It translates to CASSQRAGDTYNEQFF.

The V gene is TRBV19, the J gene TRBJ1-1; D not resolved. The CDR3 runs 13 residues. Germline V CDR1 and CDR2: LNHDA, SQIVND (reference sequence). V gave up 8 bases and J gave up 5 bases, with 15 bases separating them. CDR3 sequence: CASGSRGFTEAFF. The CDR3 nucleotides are TGTGCCAGTGGGTCCCGGGGATTTACTGAAGCTTTCTTT.

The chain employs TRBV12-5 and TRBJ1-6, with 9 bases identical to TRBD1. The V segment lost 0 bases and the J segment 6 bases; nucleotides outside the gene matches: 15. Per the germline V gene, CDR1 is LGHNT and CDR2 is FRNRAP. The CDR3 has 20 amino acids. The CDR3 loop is CASGLVTGWTGEDSNSPLHF. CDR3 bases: TGTGCTAGTGGTTTGGTTACGGGGTGGACAGGGGAGGACTCTAATTCACCCCTCCACTTT.